The sequence of this T cell receptor (beta chain) was determined in a study of T cell responses to AZD1222 COVID-19 vaccine. Study as a whole: Second-dose schedules of about 4 or about 12 weeks were combined. The study's findings and limits: Among those given AZD1222, only five or six were seropositive at baseline.

Data came from immunoSEQ multiplex PCR; TCRdb stores just in-frame clones and leaves some out. The sample gives tens of thousands of clones, roughly 88% of which show up once; approximately 22% is in the top ten. Notes on this clone: Its antigen remains unidentified.

CDR3 size: 15 residues. Trimming at V came to 4 bases and at J to 5 bases, leaving 8 bases not matched to a gene. Germline lookup yields CDR1 SGHVS and CDR2 FQNEAQ. The sample here was peripheral blood, taken on day 0 of AZD1222 vaccination. This TCR came from an adult in good health. The chain uses TRBV7-8 and TRBJ2-1; TRBD2 matches at 7 bases. This chain's CDR3 is CASSSREARNNEQFF. DNA of the CDR3: TGTGCCAGCAGCTCCCGGGAGGCGAGAAACAATGAGCAGTTCTTC.